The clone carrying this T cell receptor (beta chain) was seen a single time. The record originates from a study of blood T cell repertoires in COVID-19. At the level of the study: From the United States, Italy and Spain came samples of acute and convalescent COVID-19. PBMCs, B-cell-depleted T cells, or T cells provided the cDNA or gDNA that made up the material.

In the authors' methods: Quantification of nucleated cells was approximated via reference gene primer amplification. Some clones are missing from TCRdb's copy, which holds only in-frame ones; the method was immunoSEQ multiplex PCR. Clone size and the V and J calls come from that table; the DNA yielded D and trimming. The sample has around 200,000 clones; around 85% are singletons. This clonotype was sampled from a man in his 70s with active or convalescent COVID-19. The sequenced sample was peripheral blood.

DNA for the CDR3: TGCGCCAGCAGCTTGGCGGGTAGCGGAGCCTACAATGAGCAGTTCTTC. Amino acids: CASSLAGSGAYNEQFF. The chain joins TRBV5-1 to TRBJ2-1; perhaps TRBD2 as D (6 bases). The CDR3 extends over 16 amino acids. Germline assignment: CDR1 SGHRS and CDR2 YFSETQ. V was cut by 0 bases and J by 2 bases, with 12 bases left in between.